The next 3 T cell receptor beta chains were all read from a single sample in a study of blood T cell repertoires in COVID-19. Assay: immunoSEQ multiplex PCR; the TCRdb copy retains only in-frame clones and omits some. The data show 150,000 to 200,000 clones, with roughly 85% seen just once and roughly 3% held by the top ten. The sequenced sample was peripheral blood. These receptors were obtained from a human donor with acute or convalescent COVID-19. The donor label of this sample is uncertain.

The chain has TRBV5-4 and TRBJ2-5; 7 bases are shared with TRBD1. With 4 bases clipped from V and 3 bases from J, the junction kept 3 bases outside the gene matches. Germline-derived CDR1 and CDR2 are SGHNT and YYREEE (reference sequence). This CDR3 has 13 residues. The CDR3 spells CASSTDREETQYF. The DNA of the CDR3 is TGTGCCAGCAGCACCGACAGGGAAGAGACCCAGTACTTC.

Only a few counts were recorded for this clone. The chain joins TRBV7-3 to TRBJ1-1; TRBD1 is a possible D gene (6 bases). V was cut by 4 bases and J by 2 bases, with 14 bases left in between. This CDR3 spans 15 amino acids. The germline CDR1 and CDR2 sequences are SGHTA and FQGTGA. The CDR3 DNA reads TGTGCCAGCAGCTCATCTAGGACAGATAACACTGAAGCTTTCTTT. Translated, it gives CASSSSRTDNTEAFF. Full variable domain (rest looked up from reference TRBV7-3 and TRBJ1-1): GAGVSQTPSNKVTEKGKYVELRCDPISGHTALYWYRQSLGQGPEFLIYFQGTGAADDSGLPNDRFFAVRPEGSVSTLKIQRTERGDSAVYLCASSSSRTDNTEAFFGQGTRLTVV.

The chain has TRBV3-1 (or the pseudogene TRBV3-2) and TRBJ2-5; a weak D match, TRBD1 (5 bases). The CDR3 length is 16 residues. CDR1 is LGHDT and CDR2 is YNNKEL in the germline V gene (reference sequence). Trimming took off 0 bases at V and 5 bases at J, with 16 bases between the two ends. The DNA for the CDR3 is TGTGCCAGCAGCCAAGATTACAGGAACACGCGGGAGACCCAGTACTTC. Its translation is CASSQDYRNTRETQYF.